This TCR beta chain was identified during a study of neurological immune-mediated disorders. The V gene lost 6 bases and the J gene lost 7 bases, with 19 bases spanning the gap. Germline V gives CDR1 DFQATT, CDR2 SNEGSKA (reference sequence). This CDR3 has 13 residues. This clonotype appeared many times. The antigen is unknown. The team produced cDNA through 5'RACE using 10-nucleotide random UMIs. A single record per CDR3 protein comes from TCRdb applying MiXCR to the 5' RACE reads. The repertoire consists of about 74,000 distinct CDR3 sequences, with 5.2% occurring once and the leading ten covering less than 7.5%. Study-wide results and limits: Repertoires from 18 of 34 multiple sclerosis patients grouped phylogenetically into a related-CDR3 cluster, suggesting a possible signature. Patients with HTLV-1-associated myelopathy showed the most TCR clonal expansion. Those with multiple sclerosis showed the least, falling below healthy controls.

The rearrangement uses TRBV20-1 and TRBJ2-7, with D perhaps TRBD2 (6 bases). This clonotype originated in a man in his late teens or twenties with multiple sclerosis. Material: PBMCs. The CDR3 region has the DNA TGCAGTGCCCGGCGGGACCGCGGTAGGGAGCAGTACTTC. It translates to CSARRDRGREQYF.